This T cell receptor beta chain appears in the sequencing data of a study of graft-versus-host responses after intestinal transplantation. At the level of the study: Transplants given to recipients were multivisceral, liver-intestinal, or isolated intestinal.

Assay: immunoSEQ multiplex PCR; the TCRdb copy retains only in-frame clones and omits some. The sample has 45,000 to 65,000 clones, 90% to 95% seen once. V dropped 5 bases and J dropped 6; count of bases not matched to a gene: 7. Germline V gene lookup returns CDR1 SEHNR and CDR2 FQNEAQ (reference sequence). The CDR3 length is 15 residues. To note about this clone: Its antigen is not known.

The sequence was obtained from a human donor who was the organ donor for an intestinal transplant. The rearrangement links TRBV7-9 to TRBJ2-3; 11 positions agree with TRBD1. The specimen comprised unstimulated CD4+ T cells sorted from spleen or lymph node cells, sampled before transplant. This CDR3 reads CASSPGQGAHDTQYF. The CDR3 DNA sequence: TGTGCCAGCAGCCCCGGACAGGGGGCGCACGATACGCAGTATTTT.